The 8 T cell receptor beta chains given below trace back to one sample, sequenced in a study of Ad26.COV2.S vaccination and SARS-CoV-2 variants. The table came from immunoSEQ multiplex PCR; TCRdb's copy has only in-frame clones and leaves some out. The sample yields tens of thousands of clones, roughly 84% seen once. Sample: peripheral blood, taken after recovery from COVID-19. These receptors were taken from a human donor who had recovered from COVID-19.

DNA of the CDR3: TGTGCCAGCAGCTCGGGACAGGGATACTATGGCTACACCTTC. Protein: CASSSGQGYYGYTF. The chain uses TRBV11-3 and TRBJ1-2; TRBD1 agrees at 9 bases. CDR1 and CDR2 from the germline V gene are SGHNT and YENEEA. This CDR3 region has 14 residues. Trimming at V came to 4 bases and at J to 3 bases, leaving 3 bases not matched to a gene.

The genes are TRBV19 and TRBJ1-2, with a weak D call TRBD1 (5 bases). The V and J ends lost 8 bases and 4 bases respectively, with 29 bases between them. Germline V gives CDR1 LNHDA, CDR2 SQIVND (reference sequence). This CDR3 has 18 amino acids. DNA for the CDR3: TGTGCCAGTCATACCGCGGAGGGACGTCTTCGGTCCCTCTATGGCTACACCTTC. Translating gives CASHTAEGRLRSLYGYTF.

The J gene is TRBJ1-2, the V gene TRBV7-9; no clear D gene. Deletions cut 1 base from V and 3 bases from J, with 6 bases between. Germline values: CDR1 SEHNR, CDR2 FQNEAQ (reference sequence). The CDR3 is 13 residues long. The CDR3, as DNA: TGTGCCAGCAGCTTAGAAAGAGACTATGGCTACACCTTC. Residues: CASSLERDYGYTF.

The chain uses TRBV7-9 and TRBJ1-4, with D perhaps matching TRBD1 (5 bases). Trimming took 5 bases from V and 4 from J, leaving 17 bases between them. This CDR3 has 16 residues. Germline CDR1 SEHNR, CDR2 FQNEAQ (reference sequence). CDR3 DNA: TGTGCCAGCAGCCTACTAGGGGTAGAGCTTAATGAAAAACTGTTTTTT. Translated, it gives CASSLLGVELNEKLFF.

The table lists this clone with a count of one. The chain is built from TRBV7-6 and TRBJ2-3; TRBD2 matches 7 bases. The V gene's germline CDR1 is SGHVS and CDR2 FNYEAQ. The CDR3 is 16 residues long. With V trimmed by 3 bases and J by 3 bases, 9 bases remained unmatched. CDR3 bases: TGTGCCAGCAGCTTCTCCCCGGCGGGAGATACAGATACGCAGTATTTT. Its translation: CASSFSPAGDTDTQYF. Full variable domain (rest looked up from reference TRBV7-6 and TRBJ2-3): GAGVSQSPRYKVTKRGQDVALRCDPISGHVSLYWYRQALGQGPEFLTYFNYEAQQDKSGLPNDRFSAERPEGSISTLTIQRTEQRDSAMYRCASSFSPAGDTDTQYFGPGTRLTVL.

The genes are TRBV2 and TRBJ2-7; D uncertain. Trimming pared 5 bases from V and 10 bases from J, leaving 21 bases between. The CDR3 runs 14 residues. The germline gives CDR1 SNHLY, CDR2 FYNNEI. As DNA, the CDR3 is TGTGCCAGCAGTCAGACACGAACCCCCTTATTACAGTACTTC. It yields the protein CASSQTRTPLLQYF.

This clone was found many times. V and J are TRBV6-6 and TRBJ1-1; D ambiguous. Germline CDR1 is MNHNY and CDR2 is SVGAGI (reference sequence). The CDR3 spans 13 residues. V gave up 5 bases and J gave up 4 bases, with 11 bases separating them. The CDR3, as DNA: TGTGCCAGCAGTGCCTCTGAGAGCACTGAAGCTTTCTTT. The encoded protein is CASSASESTEAFF.

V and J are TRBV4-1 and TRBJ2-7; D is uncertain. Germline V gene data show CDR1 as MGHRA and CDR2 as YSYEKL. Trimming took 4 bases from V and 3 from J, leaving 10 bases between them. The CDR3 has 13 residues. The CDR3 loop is CASSPVTFYEQYF. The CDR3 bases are TGCGCCAGCAGCCCCGTAACATTCTACGAGCAGTACTTC.